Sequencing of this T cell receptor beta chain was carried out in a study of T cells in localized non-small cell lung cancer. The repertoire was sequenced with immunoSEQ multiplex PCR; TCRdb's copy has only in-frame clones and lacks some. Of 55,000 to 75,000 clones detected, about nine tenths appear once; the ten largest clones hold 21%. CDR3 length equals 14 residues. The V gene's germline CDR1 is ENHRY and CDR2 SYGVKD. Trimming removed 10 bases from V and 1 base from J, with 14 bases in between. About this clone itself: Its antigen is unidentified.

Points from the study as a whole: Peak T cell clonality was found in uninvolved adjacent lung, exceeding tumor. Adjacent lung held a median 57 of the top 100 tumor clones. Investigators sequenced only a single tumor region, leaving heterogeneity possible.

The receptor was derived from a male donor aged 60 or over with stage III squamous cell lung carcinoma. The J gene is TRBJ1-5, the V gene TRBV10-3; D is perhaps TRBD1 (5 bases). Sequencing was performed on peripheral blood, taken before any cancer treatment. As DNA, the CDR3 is TGTGCCAGCCGCAGGGATAACAGCAATCAGCCCCAGCATTTT. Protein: CASRRDNSNQPQHF.